The next 9 T cell receptor beta chains were all read from a single sample in a study of blood T cell repertoires in COVID-19. TCRdb keeps only in-frame clones here, not all; method: immunoSEQ multiplex PCR. The repertoire holds under 200,000 clones, with about 86% as singletons. Sequences were obtained from peripheral blood. Receptors were obtained from a man aged 45-65 years with active or convalescent COVID-19.

This chain joins TRBV25-1 and TRBJ1-4, with D possibly matching TRBD1 (6 bases). The CDR3 loop spans 15 amino acids. Germline CDR1 is MGHDK and CDR2 is SYGVNS. Trimming cost V 2 bases and J 0 bases, with 7 bases left between them. CDR3 in amino acids: CASSEAGATNEKLFF. DNA of the CDR3: TGTGCCAGCAGTGAAGCAGGGGCAACTAATGAAAAACTGTTTTTT.

This chain links TRBV4-2 with TRBJ2-6; a possible D gene is TRBD2 (6 bases). The CDR3 is made up of 16 amino acids. Germline V CDR1 and CDR2: LGHNA, YNFKEQ. V lost 0 bases and J 2 bases, leaving 8 bases between the germline ends. CDR3 in DNA: TGTGCCAGCAGCCAAGAGGGAGGAACTGGGGCCAACGTCCTGACTTTC. It codes for CASSQEGGTGANVLTF.

The chain links TRBV6-5 to TRBJ1-4; possibly TRBD1 for D (6 bases). The CDR3 has 14 amino acids. V was pared by 6 bases and J by 8 bases, with 16 bases between. Germline V gives CDR1 MNHEY, CDR2 SVGAGI. The CDR3, as DNA: TGTGCCAGCAGACCACAGGGTGTCCGGGAAAAACTGTTTTTT. Protein: CASRPQGVREKLFF.

This chain uses TRBV9 with TRBJ2-7; 13 positions match TRBD2. The V gene end was trimmed by 2 bases and the J gene end by 6 bases; junction bases not matched to a gene: 2. CDR1 and CDR2 (germline): SGDLS, YYNGEE. The CDR3 contains 14 residues. The DNA of the CDR3 is TGTGCCAGCAGCGTGAGACTAGCGGGGGGCGAGCAGTACTTC. It specifies CASSVRLAGGEQYF.

The chain employs TRBV29-1 and TRBJ1-1; D might be TRBD1 (5 bases). This CDR3 contains 11 residues. Germline lookup yields CDR1 SQVTM and CDR2 ANQGSEA. The V end lost 5 bases, the J end lost 6 bases, and 10 bases lay between the germline ends. The CDR3 bases are TGCAGCGTTCAGGGTTGGGCTGAAGCTTTCTTT. This codes for CSVQGWAEAFF.

The chain links TRBV7-2 to TRBJ2-2, with a weak D call TRBD1 (6 bases). This CDR3 has 14 residues. Per the germline V gene, CDR1 is SGHTA and CDR2 is FQGNSA. V was clipped by 5 bases and J by 6 bases, with 13 bases between them. The CDR3: CASSPKRGSGELFF. The CDR3 DNA follows: TGTGCCAGCAGCCCCAAAAGGGGGTCCGGGGAGCTGTTTTTT.

CDR3: CASSLRTGRTGANVLTF. CDR3 bases: TGTGCCAGCAGTCTCAGGACAGGGAGGACTGGGGCCAACGTCCTGACTTTC. This chain uses TRBV27 with TRBJ2-6; TRBD1 aligns across 8 bases. Germline CDR1 is MNHEY and CDR2 is SMNVEV (reference sequence). Germline trimming cut 5 bases from V and 2 bases from J; bases unmatched to any gene: 8. The CDR3 is 17 residues long.

The chain joins TRBV7-2 to TRBJ1-1; tentative D call: TRBD1 (6 bases). Trimming stripped 4 bases from V and 3 bases from J, with 15 bases between. The CDR3 consists of 15 residues. In germline, CDR1 is SGHTA, CDR2 FQGNSA. In nucleotides, the CDR3 is TGTGCCAGCAGCTCCCAAGGGGGAGGGTACACTGAAGCTTTCTTT. Amino acids: CASSSQGGGYTEAFF. Full variable domain (outside the CDR3, taken from reference TRBV7-2 and TRBJ1-1): GAGVSQSPSNKVTEKGKDVELRCDPISGHTALYWYRQSLGQGLEFLIYFQGNSAPDKSGLPSDRFSAERTGGSVSTLTIQRTQQEDSAVYLCASSSQGGGYTEAFFGQGTRLTVV.

J is TRBJ2-1 and V is TRBV20-1, with D tentatively TRBD2 (5 bases). The CDR3 is made up of 14 amino acids. The germline V and J ends were trimmed by 3 bases and 4 bases, with 13 bases remaining between them. In germline, CDR1 is DFQATT, CDR2 SNEGSKA (reference sequence). The CDR3 DNA follows: TGCAGTGCTAGTTCCGGGGTTGTGTACAATGAGCAGTTCTTC. Its protein is CSASSGVVYNEQFF.